This T cell receptor beta chain was profiled in a study of early T cells in non-severe SARS-CoV-2 infection. Turning to the study itself: Sequencing was performed on bulk RNA from unsorted whole blood, leaving chains unpaired. Broader study findings: The matching step, a VDJdb search, favored anti-spike CD8 responses and missed private and CD4 specificities.

Molecules of cDNA were individually given unique molecular identifiers that were attached to them. TCRdb itself ran the 5' RACE reads through MiXCR, one entry per CDR3 protein. The sample has nearly 30,000 distinct CDR3 sequences; approximately 4.8% are singletons. Note on this clonotype: Its antigen is undetermined.

The V and J ends lost 5 bases and 1 base, in that order; junction bases with no gene match: 5. Germline V gene lookup returns CDR1 SGHTA and CDR2 FQGNSA. The CDR3 totals 16 residues. The chain links TRBV7-2 to TRBJ1-3; 10 bases match TRBD1. This clonotype originated in an adult who was a healthcare worker with PCR-confirmed SARS-CoV-2 infection or an uninfected control (not recorded which). Sequencing used whole blood. The CDR3: CASSATGGRSGNTIYF. The CDR3 DNA sequence: TGTGCCAGCAGCGCGACAGGGGGCAGATCTGGAAACACCATATATTTT.